The 31 T cell receptor beta chains below were found in one sample sequenced in a study of blood T cell repertoires in COVID-19. Sequencing was performed with immunoSEQ multiplex PCR; in TCRdb, only in-frame clones are kept and a portion is missing. The table shows about 89,000 clones, with just under 80% occurring only once. The specimen was peripheral blood. The receptor set was obtained from a man aged 65 to 79 with COVID-19, enrolled during active disease.

The chain links TRBV9 to TRBJ2-7; TRBD2 matches 8 bases. Germline V gives CDR1 SGDLS, CDR2 YYNGEE. The length of the CDR3 is 16 residues. J gave up 3 bases and V 0 bases, and 8 bases lay outside the gene matches. CDR3 sequence: CASSVGGNSGVYEQYF. Written as DNA, the CDR3 is TGTGCCAGCAGCGTAGGGGGTAATAGCGGGGTCTACGAGCAGTACTTC. Full variable domain (outside the CDR3, taken from reference TRBV9 and TRBJ2-7): DSGVTQTPKHLITATGQRVTLRCSPRSGDLSVYWYQQSLDQGLQFLIQYYNGEERAKGNILERFSAQQFPDLHSELNLSSLELGDSALYFCASSVGGNSGVYEQYFGPGTRLTVT.

The V gene is TRBV25-1, the J gene TRBJ2-3, with D possibly TRBD1 on 7 matching bases. V gave up 1 base and J gave up 0 bases, with 17 bases separating them. The CDR3 is 18 amino acids. Germline V gives CDR1 MGHDK, CDR2 SYGVNS. The CDR3 DNA reads TGTGCCAGCAGTGAATTCTACAGGGGAGGAAAGAGCACAGATACGCAGTATTTT. This encodes CASSEFYRGGKSTDTQYF.

The gene calls are TRBV19 and TRBJ2-5, with 8 bases that match TRBD2. Germline loops: CDR1 LNHDA, CDR2 SQIVND (reference sequence). V shed 6 bases and J 4 bases; nucleotides not matched to a gene: 10. This CDR3 is 15 amino acids long. The CDR3 nucleotides are TGTGCCAGTAGGCGCGGGGTAGCGGGAATAGAGACCCAGTACTTC. It translates to CASRRGVAGIETQYF.

The chain employs TRBV21-1 and TRBJ1-3; TRBD1 reflects the table's D call only, with no check against the DNA. TRBV21-1 is reported as a pseudogene. The CDR3 consists of 18 residues. In nucleotides, the CDR3 is TGTGCCAGCAGCAGAGGGAGCAGGGGCGACCACTCTGGAAACACCATATATTTT. It codes for CASSRGSRGDHSGNTIYF.

This chain joins TRBV4-2 and TRBJ1-1; unclear D gene. The CDR3 sequence is 16 residues long. Trimming removed 2 bases at V and 1 base at J, with 14 bases between. Germline V lookup: CDR1 LGHNA, CDR2 YNFKEQ. The DNA for the CDR3 is TGTGCCAGCAGCCAACCTTTTGGTGGCAGGAACACTGAAGCTTTCTTT. This gives the protein CASSQPFGGRNTEAFF.

This chain joins TRBV7-2 and TRBJ2-5, with 9 nucleotides matching TRBD2. The germline gives CDR1 SGHTA, CDR2 FQGNSA. V was clipped by 1 base and J by 5 bases; unmatched bases: 2. This CDR3 is 14 amino acids long. The CDR3 bases are TGTGCCAGCAGCTTAGGCAGCGGGAGGGAGACCCAGTACTTC. Its translation is CASSLGSGRETQYF. Supplemented by reference TRBV7-2 and TRBJ2-5, the full variable domain reads GAGVSQSPSNKVTEKGKDVELRCDPISGHTALYWYRQSLGQGLEFLIYFQGNSAPDKSGLPSDRFSAERTGGSVSTLTIQRTQQEDSAVYLCASSLGSGRETQYFGPGTRLLVL.

The CDR3 DNA reads as TGTGCCAGCATTAACCCCGGGACAGGAAACGAGCAGTACTTC. Translated, it gives CASINPGTGNEQYF. The rearrangement uses TRBV2 and TRBJ2-7, with TRBD1 matching 8 bases. The length of the CDR3 is 14 residues. The trim removed 7 bases at V and 5 bases at J, leaving 10 bases unmatched. CDR1 and CDR2 from the germline V gene are SNHLY and FYNNEI. Filled out from reference TRBV2 and TRBJ2-7, the complete variable domain reads EPEVTQTPSHQVTQMGQEVILRCVPISNHLYFYWYRQILGQKVEFLVSFYNNEISEKSEIFDDQFSVERPDGSNFTLKIRSTKLEDSAMYFCASINPGTGNEQYFGPGTRLTVT.

V usage is TRBV27 and J usage is TRBJ2-7; 8 positions agree with TRBD1. Germline lookup yields CDR1 MNHEY and CDR2 SMNVEV (reference sequence). CDR3 length equals 15 residues. Trimming at V came to 5 bases and at J to 2 bases, leaving 8 bases not matched to a gene. DNA of the CDR3: TGTGCCAGCAGTCTCACCGGGACAGGACCCTACGAGCAGTACTTC. Residues: CASSLTGTGPYEQYF.

The V and J genes are TRBV20-1 and TRBJ2-7; 9 bases map to TRBD1. Trimming cost V 3 bases and J 7 bases; bases outside gene matches: 7. The germline CDR1 and CDR2 sequences are DFQATT and SNEGSKA (reference sequence). CDR3 length: 13 residues. The CDR3 sequence is CSASIQGAWEQYF. The CDR3 coding sequence is TGCAGTGCTAGTATACAGGGGGCTTGGGAGCAGTACTTC.

This clone was seen only a few times. The rearrangement links TRBV28 to TRBJ2-7; the D is unclear. CDR1 is MDHEN, CDR2 SYDVKM, per germline. This CDR3 comprises 18 residues. The V end lost 1 base, the J end lost 0 bases, and 19 bases lay between the germline ends. The CDR3 region is CASSLFLSTGPSSYEQYF. The CDR3 coding sequence is TGTGCCAGCAGTTTATTTCTCAGTACGGGTCCATCCTCCTACGAGCAGTACTTC.

Only a few counts were recorded for this clone. This chain connects TRBV5-6 to TRBJ1-6, with 10 bases lining up with TRBD1. V trimming: 2 bases; J trimming: 8 bases; junction bases outside the gene matches: 10. The CDR3 runs 17 residues. Germline loops: CDR1 SGHDT, CDR2 YYEEEE. CDR3 residues: CASSLIGDRGNYSPLHF. CDR3 in DNA: TGTGCCAGCAGCTTAATCGGGGACAGGGGAAATTATTCACCCCTCCACTTT.

This clone was seen only once. This rearrangement joins TRBV6-5 to TRBJ1-2; maybe TRBD1 (5 bases). V was shortened by 2 bases and J by 8 bases, with 12 bases between the two germline ends. There are 13 residues in the CDR3. Germline-derived CDR1 and CDR2 are MNHEY and SVGAGI. The CDR3 DNA sequence: TGTGCCAGCAGTTACGGCAGGGAGGGAGGCTACACCTTC. Its protein is CASSYGREGGYTF.

The chain employs TRBV15 and TRBJ1-2; 7 nucleotides agree with TRBD1. Germline lookup yields CDR1 LNHNV and CDR2 YYDKDF (reference sequence). The CDR3 covers 19 residues. Unmatched junction bases numbered 21, after V lost 3 bases and J lost 5 bases. The CDR3 nucleotides read TGTGCCACCAGCAGTTTTCCCTACAGGGGCCCAAACCACCTTTATGGCTACACCTTC. As protein: CATSSFPYRGPNHLYGYTF.

This clone was recorded a few times. The chain has TRBV5-1 and TRBJ2-7; TRBD1 matches at 8 bases. With 3 bases clipped from V and 1 base from J, the junction kept 6 bases outside the gene matches. In germline, CDR1 is SGHRS, CDR2 YFSETQ. This CDR3 contains 15 residues. The CDR3: CASSSGQGKSYEQYF. The DNA of the CDR3 is TGCGCCAGCAGCTCCGGACAGGGAAAATCCTACGAGCAGTACTTC.

This clone was recorded a few times. The CDR3 reads CASSQGVGREKLFF. CDR3 DNA: TGCGCCAGCAGCCAAGGGGTGGGCCGGGAAAAACTGTTTTTT. This sequence joins TRBV4-3 and TRBJ1-4; no clear D. Germline V gene data show CDR1 as LGHNA and CDR2 as YSLEER. Trimming shortened V by 1 base and J by 8 bases, and 11 bases separated the two germline ends. The CDR3 is 14 amino acids.

The J gene is TRBJ2-2, the V gene TRBV20-1; 9 bases align to TRBD2. Looked up from germline, CDR1 is DFQATT and CDR2 is SNEGSKA (reference sequence). This CDR3 has 14 residues. V was clipped by 3 bases and J by 5 bases; unmatched bases: 4. The CDR3 protein is CSASSGGRTGELFF. The CDR3 coding sequence is TGCAGTGCTAGTAGCGGGGGTCGGACCGGGGAGCTGTTTTTT.

DNA of the CDR3: TGCGCCAGCAGCTTGGGGCTTATGGGACTGCCCAGTTTTACAGATACGCAGTATTTT. Its protein product is CASSLGLMGLPSFTDTQYF. The chain links TRBV5-1 to TRBJ2-3, with D maybe TRBD2 (6 bases). The CDR3 is 19 amino acids. Germline V gene data show CDR1 as SGHRS and CDR2 as YFSETQ. The V gene lost 0 bases and the J gene lost 3 bases, with 23 bases spanning the gap.

J is TRBJ1-2 and V is TRBV28, with D possibly being TRBD1 (6 bases). The germline V and J ends were trimmed by 2 bases and 6 bases, with 16 bases remaining between them. The V gene's germline CDR1 is MDHEN and CDR2 SYDVKM. CDR3 length equals 15 residues. The CDR3 reads CASSLGGTPSNGYTF. CDR3 sequence (DNA): TGTGCCAGCAGTTTAGGGGGCACTCCTTCTAATGGCTACACCTTC.

The rearrangement joins TRBV5-6 to TRBJ1-3, with 7 bases aligning to TRBD1. Germline lookup yields CDR1 SGHDT and CDR2 YYEEEE. With 3 bases clipped from V and 2 bases from J, the junction kept 8 bases outside the gene matches. The CDR3 has 16 residues. The CDR3 here is CASSSTGVRPGNTIYF. The CDR3 DNA reads TGTGCCAGCAGCTCAACAGGGGTTCGGCCTGGAAACACCATATATTTT.

The rearrangement links TRBV6-5 to TRBJ1-5; the D gene is possibly TRBD1 (5 bases). The CDR3 is 15 residues long. V lost 5 bases to trimming and J lost 4 bases, with 15 bases between them. In germline, CDR1 is MNHEY, CDR2 SVGAGI. This CDR3 is CASSRSTGLNQPQHF. Here the CDR3 DNA reads TGTGCCAGCAGTCGCAGTACAGGTCTTAATCAGCCCCAGCATTTT.

This sequence joins TRBV2 and TRBJ1-4; D is undetermined. Trimming removed 9 bases from V and 0 bases from J, with 17 bases in between. Germline V gene lookup returns CDR1 SNHLY and CDR2 FYNNEI. This CDR3 region has 16 residues. DNA for the CDR3: TGTGCCAGTAGGGCCGGCCTAGCTGCAACTAATGAAAAACTGTTTTTT. Its protein is CASRAGLAATNEKLFF.

As regards this clone: Different DNA sequences within this sample yield the same CDR3. This chain joins TRBV6-2 or TRBV6-3 and TRBJ1-2; a weak D match, TRBD1 (6 bases). The V end lost 4 bases, the J end lost 4 bases, and 10 bases lay between the germline ends. Germline CDR1 and CDR2: MNHEY and SVGEGT. CDR3 size: 13 residues. The CDR3 region has the DNA TGTGCCAGCAGTTTCCAGGGGAGCTATGGCTACACCTTC. Protein product: CASSFQGSYGYTF.

This chain connects TRBV5-1 to TRBJ1-2; 7 nucleotides match TRBD1. Germline values: CDR1 SGHRS, CDR2 YFSETQ. The V segment lost 5 bases and the J segment 3 bases; nucleotides outside the gene matches: 10. The CDR3 spans 15 residues. The CDR3 DNA reads as TGCGCCAGCAGTCCGGACAGGTCCGTATACTATGGCTACACCTTC. Its protein is CASSPDRSVYYGYTF.

J is TRBJ1-5 and V is TRBV2; maybe TRBD1 (6 bases). Looked up from germline, CDR1 is SNHLY and CDR2 is FYNNEI. The CDR3 spans 13 residues. Between the trimmed V and J ends, which lost 6 bases and 4 bases, there was a span of 10 bases. CDR3 sequence reads: CASSDRLNQPQHF. The CDR3 DNA reads TGTGCCAGCAGCGACAGGTTAAATCAGCCCCAGCATTTT.

The chain links TRBV12-5 to TRBJ2-7; possible D gene TRBD1, 8 bases. V was clipped by 2 bases and J by 5 bases, with 10 bases between them. The CDR3 is 13 amino acids. The germline V gene encodes CDR1 LGHNT and CDR2 FRNRAP. This chain's CDR3 is CASGLTGGDEQYF. DNA of the CDR3: TGTGCTAGTGGTTTGACAGGGGGGGACGAGCAGTACTTC. The entire variable domain, with the rest obtained from reference TRBV12-5 and TRBJ2-7, is as follows: DARVTQTPRHKVTEMGQEVTMRCQPILGHNTVFWYRQTMMQGLELLAYFRNRAPLDDSGMPKDRFSAEMPDATLATLKIQPSEPRDSAVYFCASGLTGGDEQYFGPGTRLTVT.

The chain couples TRBV6-1 to TRBJ1-5, with no clear D. Germline values: CDR1 MNHNS, CDR2 SASEGT. V was trimmed by 3 bases and J by 11 bases, leaving 5 bases between them. This CDR3 has 10 residues. CDR3 protein: CASSERAQHF. CDR3 coding DNA: TGTGCCAGCAGTGAGAGGGCCCAGCATTTT.

The chain is built from TRBV7-6 and TRBJ2-7; 12 positions match TRBD2. V shed 5 bases, J shed 6 bases, and the junction held 5 bases outside the gene matches. The germline V gene encodes CDR1 SGHVS and CDR2 FNYEAQ. The CDR3 has 14 amino acids. The CDR3 bases are TGTGCCAGCAGCCCGCTAGCGGGAGGGTTCGAGCAGTACTTC. Residues: CASSPLAGGFEQYF. Combining the CDR3 with reference TRBV7-6 and TRBJ2-7 gives the whole variable domain GAGVSQSPRYKVTKRGQDVALRCDPISGHVSLYWYRQALGQGPEFLTYFNYEAQQDKSGLPNDRFSAERPEGSISTLTIQRTEQRDSAMYRCASSPLAGGFEQYFGPGTRLTVT.

The rearrangement joins TRBV6-1 to TRBJ2-3; TRBD2 is a possible D gene (5 bases). This CDR3 has 16 residues. With 0 bases removed from V and 2 bases from J, the gap between germline ends came to 12 bases. The germline V gene has CDR1 MNHNS and CDR2 SASEGT. The CDR3 DNA is TGTGCCAGCAGTGAAGCTTGGCTAGCTCTCACAGATACGCAGTATTTT. Its protein is CASSEAWLALTDTQYF.

The V gene is TRBV5-1, the J gene TRBJ1-2, with a tentative D call TRBD1 (6 bases). The germline V gene has CDR1 SGHRS and CDR2 YFSETQ. Trimming cost V 4 bases and J 0 bases, with 10 bases left between them. There are 14 residues in the CDR3. The CDR3 reads CASSTGGSNYGYTF. The CDR3 bases are TGCGCCAGCAGCACGGGGGGCTCTAACTATGGCTACACCTTC.

The chain links TRBV2 to TRBJ1-5, with 8 bases fitting TRBD1. The trim removed 6 bases at V and 7 bases at J, leaving 5 bases unmatched. CDR3 length: 13 amino acids. The germline V gene encodes CDR1 SNHLY and CDR2 FYNNEI. CDR3 DNA: TGTGCCAGCAGCGGACAGGGCGGACAGCCCCAGCATTTT. Its translation: CASSGQGGQPQHF.

This chain's CDR3 is CASSLFGPRDTGELFF. The CDR3 bases are TGCGCCAGCAGCTTATTTGGGCCGCGGGACACCGGGGAGCTGTTTTTT. V and J are TRBV5-1 and TRBJ2-2; a weak D match, TRBD2 (5 bases). This CDR3 has 16 residues. Germline CDR1 reads SGHRS; CDR2 reads YFSETQ. V was pared by 2 bases and J by 3 bases, with 14 bases between.